This is a list of T cell receptor beta chains from one sample in a study of T cell repertoires in cytomegalovirus infection. TCRdb passed the reads through MiXCR, listing each CDR3 protein once. In the table there are 310,000 or so distinct CDR3 sequences, about 9.1% of which are singletons. The sample comprised PBMCs. Receptors were obtained from a human donor in good health (CMV status not recorded). Some clones in this sample may be carry-over from other donors' samples. The CDR3 runs from the conserved cysteine through the conserved F or W. D genes are given only for firm matches. The listing skips clone size in some rows; elsewhere it reads once, few, many or a size class.

d_gene: TRBD2
j_gene: TRBJ2-1
v_gene: TRBV20-1
abundance: many
CDR3aa: CSARSGGRNEQFF
CDR3nt: TGCAGTGCTCGGAGCGGGGGGAGGAATGAGCAGTTCTTC

d_gene: -
j_gene: TRBJ2-6
v_gene: TRBV4-2
abundance: many
CDR3aa: CASSQDRGGISGANVLTF
CDR3nt: TGTGCCAGCAGCCAAGATCGGGGCGGGATCTCTGGGGCCAACGTCCTGACTTTC

d_gene: -
j_gene: TRBJ2-1
v_gene: TRBV29-1
abundance: many
CDR3aa: CSVGQGTNEQFF
CDR3nt: TGCAGCGTTGGTCAGGGTACGAATGAGCAGTTCTTC

d_gene: -
j_gene: TRBJ2-1
v_gene: TRBV12-5
abundance: many
CDR3aa: CASGDGWDEQFF
CDR3nt: TGTGCTAGTGGCGACGGGTGGGATGAGCAGTTCTTC

d_gene: -
j_gene: TRBJ2-1
v_gene: TRBV7-6
abundance: many
CDR3aa: CASSLAFQGNEQFF
CDR3nt: TGTGCCAGCAGCTTAGCCTTTCAGGGAAATGAGCAGTTCTTC

d_gene: -
j_gene: TRBJ2-5
v_gene: TRBV7-2
abundance: many
CDR3aa: CASSLSRETQYF
CDR3nt: TGTGCCAGCAGCTTAAGCAGGGAGACCCAGTACTTC

d_gene: -
j_gene: TRBJ2-3
v_gene: TRBV19
abundance: many
CDR3aa: CASSMIWDGDTQYF
CDR3nt: TGTGCCAGTAGCATGATATGGGACGGAGATACGCAGTATTTT

d_gene: -
j_gene: TRBJ1-2
v_gene: TRBV10-2
abundance: many
CDR3aa: CASRAGINYGYTF
CDR3nt: TGCGCCAGCAGGGCCGGTATTAACTATGGCTACACCTTC

d_gene: TRBD2
j_gene: TRBJ2-1
v_gene: TRBV29-1
abundance: -
CDR3aa: CSVAGGPYNEQFF
CDR3nt: TGCAGCGTTGCGGGGGGGCCCTACAATGAGCAGTTCTTC

d_gene: TRBD1
j_gene: TRBJ1-6
v_gene: TRBV20-1
abundance: -
CDR3aa: CSARDRAGSPLHF
CDR3nt: TGCAGTGCGAGGGACAGGGCTGGTTCACCCCTCCACTTT

d_gene: TRBD1
j_gene: TRBJ2-7
v_gene: TRBV2
abundance: many
CDR3aa: CASSPEGALTNVEQYF
CDR3nt: TGTGCCAGCAGTCCTGAGGGGGCGCTTACAAACGTCGAGCAGTACTTC

d_gene: TRBD2
j_gene: TRBJ2-2
v_gene: TRBV6-5
abundance: many
CDR3aa: CASSFLLLAGANTGELFF
CDR3nt: TGTGCCAGCAGTTTCTTACTACTAGCGGGGGCGAACACCGGGGAGCTGTTTTTT

d_gene: -
j_gene: TRBJ1-2
v_gene: TRBV12-3/TRBV12-4
abundance: -
CDR3aa: CASSRLGTGYTF
CDR3nt: TGTGCCAGCAGCCGGTTGGGGACTGGCTACACCTTC

d_gene: TRBD2
j_gene: TRBJ2-3
v_gene: TRBV2
abundance: -
CDR3aa: CASDRLARRDTQYF
CDR3nt: TGTGCCAGCGATAGACTAGCCCGAAGAGATACGCAGTATTTT

d_gene: TRBD1
j_gene: TRBJ2-2
v_gene: TRBV5-1
abundance: -
CDR3aa: CASSLAQGIANTGELFF
CDR3nt: TGCGCCAGCAGCTTGGCACAGGGGATTGCGAACACCGGGGAGCTGTTTTTT

d_gene: -
j_gene: TRBJ1-5
v_gene: TRBV27
abundance: few
CDR3aa: CASSPGRSNQPQHF
CDR3nt: TGTGCCAGCAGTCCCGGACGGAGCAATCAGCCCCAGCATTTT

d_gene: -
j_gene: TRBJ1-2
v_gene: TRBV4-1
abundance: many
CDR3aa: CASSQQPPGLYGYTF
CDR3nt: TGCGCCAGCAGCCAACAACCCCCCGGGCTTTATGGCTACACCTTC

d_gene: -
j_gene: TRBJ2-2
v_gene: TRBV14
abundance: many
CDR3aa: CASSQVDSPAGELFF
CDR3nt: TGTGCCAGCAGCCAAGTGGACAGTCCAGCCGGGGAGCTGTTTTTT

d_gene: TRBD1
j_gene: TRBJ2-6
v_gene: TRBV28
abundance: many
CDR3aa: CASTPQGATKSSGANVLTF
CDR3nt: TGTGCCAGCACCCCCCAGGGGGCCACGAAAAGCTCTGGGGCCAACGTCCTGACTTTC

d_gene: -
j_gene: TRBJ2-1
v_gene: TRBV12-5
abundance: many
CDR3aa: CASGKGQIEQFF
CDR3nt: TGTGCTTCAGGGAAAGGGCAGATCGAGCAGTTCTTC

d_gene: TRBD1
j_gene: TRBJ1-6
v_gene: TRBV5-5
abundance: few
CDR3aa: CASSPDRGSPLHF
CDR3nt: TGTGCCAGCAGCCCGGACAGGGGGTCACCCCTCCACTTT

d_gene: -
j_gene: TRBJ2-2
v_gene: TRBV19
abundance: few
CDR3aa: CASNGAGIPGELFF
CDR3nt: TGTGCCAGTAATGGAGCAGGGATCCCCGGGGAGCTGTTTTTT

d_gene: -
j_gene: TRBJ1-2
v_gene: TRBV14
abundance: -
CDR3aa: CASSQTGFDGYTF
CDR3nt: TGTGCCAGCAGCCAAACAGGGTTTGATGGCTACACCTTC

d_gene: -
j_gene: TRBJ2-6
v_gene: TRBV12-3/TRBV12-4
abundance: many
CDR3aa: CASSFVLGISGANVLTF
CDR3nt: TGTGCCAGCAGTTTCGTTTTAGGGATCTCTGGGGCCAACGTCCTGACTTTC

d_gene: -
j_gene: TRBJ1-2
v_gene: TRBV28
abundance: -
CDR3aa: CASSWQTYGYTF
CDR3nt: TGTGCCAGCAGTTGGCAGACCTATGGCTACACCTTC

d_gene: -
j_gene: TRBJ2-5
v_gene: TRBV20-1
abundance: many
CDR3aa: CSASAGPQETQYF
CDR3nt: TGCAGTGCTAGCGCGGGGCCCCAAGAGACCCAGTACTTC

d_gene: TRBD2
j_gene: TRBJ2-5
v_gene: TRBV14
abundance: many
CDR3aa: CASSQVGTRLETQYF
CDR3nt: TGTGCCAGCAGCCAAGTGGGGACTAGGTTGGAGACCCAGTACTTC

d_gene: TRBD1
j_gene: TRBJ1-2
v_gene: TRBV5-6
abundance: -
CDR3aa: CASSSRQGGSYGYTF
CDR3nt: TGTGCCAGCAGCTCTCGACAGGGTGGAAGCTATGGCTACACCTTC

d_gene: TRBD1
j_gene: TRBJ1-5
v_gene: TRBV4-3
abundance: many
CDR3aa: CASSPGTGRDNQPQHF
CDR3nt: TGCGCCAGCAGCCCAGGGACAGGGCGGGACAATCAGCCCCAGCATTTT

d_gene: TRBD1
j_gene: TRBJ2-1
v_gene: TRBV6-1
abundance: -
CDR3aa: CASSDGTGIEQFF
CDR3nt: TGTGCCAGCAGTGACGGGACAGGGATTGAGCAGTTCTTC

d_gene: TRBD2
j_gene: TRBJ2-1
v_gene: TRBV4-1
abundance: many
CDR3aa: CASSWTSGGSYNEQFF
CDR3nt: TGCGCCAGCAGCTGGACTAGCGGGGGGTCCTACAATGAGCAGTTCTTC

d_gene: -
j_gene: TRBJ1-2
v_gene: TRBV20-1
abundance: many
CDR3aa: CSARGNRMGWATF
CDR3nt: TGCAGTGCTAGAGGAAACCGGATGGGATGGGCTACCTTC

d_gene: TRBD1
j_gene: TRBJ2-2
v_gene: TRBV28
abundance: many
CDR3aa: CASSHRTGGVFAGELFF
CDR3nt: TGTGCCAGCAGTCACCGGACAGGGGGCGTATTTGCCGGGGAGCTGTTTTTT

d_gene: -
j_gene: TRBJ2-2
v_gene: TRBV7-8
abundance: many
CDR3aa: CASSPPLRSANTGELFF
CDR3nt: TGTGCCAGCAGCCCCCCCCTGAGATCCGCGAACACCGGGGAGCTGTTTTTT

d_gene: -
j_gene: TRBJ2-5
v_gene: TRBV7-2
abundance: many
CDR3aa: CASSLAGGLQETQYF
CDR3nt: TGTGCCAGCAGCTTAGCGGGGGGCCTGCAAGAGACCCAGTACTTC

d_gene: -
j_gene: TRBJ1-1
v_gene: TRBV29-1
abundance: once
CDR3aa: CSVGRMNTEAFF
CDR3nt: TGCAGCGTGGGACGGATGAACACTGAAGCTTTCTTT

d_gene: -
j_gene: TRBJ2-5
v_gene: TRBV2
abundance: many
CDR3aa: CASRNGERDWF
CDR3nt: TGTGCCAGCAGGAATGGGGAAAGAGATTGGTTC

d_gene: -
j_gene: TRBJ1-5
v_gene: TRBV6-2/TRBV6-3
abundance: many
CDR3aa: CASSSETQGWGQPQHF
CDR3nt: TGTGCCAGCAGTTCTGAGACTCAGGGTTGGGGGCAGCCCCAGCATTTT

d_gene: -
j_gene: TRBJ2-3
v_gene: TRBV14
abundance: -
CDR3aa: CASSPEGTRRKYF
CDR3nt: TGTGCCAGCAGCCCAGAAGGGACAAGAAGGAAGTATTTT

d_gene: -
j_gene: TRBJ1-1
v_gene: TRBV5-1
abundance: few
CDR3aa: CASSLGRSFQLNTEAFF
CDR3nt: TGCGCCAGCAGCTTGGGGCGGTCTTTCCAACTGAACACTGAAGCTTTCTTT

d_gene: -
j_gene: TRBJ1-6
v_gene: TRBV14
abundance: many
CDR3aa: CASSQGGMREFSPLHF
CDR3nt: TGTGCCAGCAGCCAAGGTGGGATGAGGGAGTTTTCACCCCTCCACTTT

d_gene: TRBD1
j_gene: TRBJ1-2
v_gene: TRBV7-2
abundance: many
CDR3aa: CASSTTHGQGGYTF
CDR3nt: TGTGCCAGCAGCACGACCCACGGACAGGGTGGCTACACCTTC